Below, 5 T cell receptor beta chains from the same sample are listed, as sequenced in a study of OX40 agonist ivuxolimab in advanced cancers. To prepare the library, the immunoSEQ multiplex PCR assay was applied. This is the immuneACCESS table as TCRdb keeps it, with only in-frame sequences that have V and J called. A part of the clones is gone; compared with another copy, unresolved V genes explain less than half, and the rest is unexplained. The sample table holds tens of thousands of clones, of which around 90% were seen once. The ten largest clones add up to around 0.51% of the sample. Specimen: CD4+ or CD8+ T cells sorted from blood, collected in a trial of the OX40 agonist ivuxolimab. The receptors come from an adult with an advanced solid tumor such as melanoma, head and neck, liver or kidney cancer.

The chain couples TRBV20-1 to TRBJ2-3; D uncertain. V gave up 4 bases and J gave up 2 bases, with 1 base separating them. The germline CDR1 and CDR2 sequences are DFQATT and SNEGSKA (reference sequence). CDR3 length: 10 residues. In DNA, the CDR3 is TGCAGTGCTATCACAGATACGCAGTATTTT. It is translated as CSAITDTQYF.

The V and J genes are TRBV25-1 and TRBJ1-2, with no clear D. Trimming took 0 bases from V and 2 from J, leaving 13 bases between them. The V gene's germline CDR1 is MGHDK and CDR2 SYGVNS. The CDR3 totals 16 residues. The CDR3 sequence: CASSEYGAERNYGYTF. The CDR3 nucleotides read TGTGCCAGCAGTGAATATGGAGCGGAGAGGAACTATGGCTACACCTTC.

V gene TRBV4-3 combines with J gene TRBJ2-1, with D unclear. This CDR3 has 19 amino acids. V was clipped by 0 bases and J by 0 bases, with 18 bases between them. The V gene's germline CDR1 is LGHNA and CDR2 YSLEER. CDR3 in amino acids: CASSQDRSGPLSSYNEQFF. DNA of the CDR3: TGCGCCAGCAGCCAAGATCGATCTGGCCCCCTTAGCTCCTACAATGAGCAGTTCTTC.

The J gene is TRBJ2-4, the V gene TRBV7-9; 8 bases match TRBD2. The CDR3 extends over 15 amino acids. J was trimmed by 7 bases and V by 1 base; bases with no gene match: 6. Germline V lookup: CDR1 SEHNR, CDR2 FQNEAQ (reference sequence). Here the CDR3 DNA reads TGTGCCAGCAGCTTAGTGGCGGGAGGTGTTAACATTCAGTACTTC. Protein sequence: CASSLVAGGVNIQYF.

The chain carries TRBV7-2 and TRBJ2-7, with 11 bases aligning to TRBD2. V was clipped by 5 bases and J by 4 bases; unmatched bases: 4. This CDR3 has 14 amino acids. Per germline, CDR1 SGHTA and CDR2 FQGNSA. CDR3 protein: CASSPGLAAYEQYF. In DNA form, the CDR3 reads TGTGCCAGCAGCCCGGGACTAGCGGCTTACGAGCAGTACTTC.